The following is a T cell receptor (beta chain) sequence with its context. No antigen is known for it. No base qualities exist here, and no much larger clone lies one base off it. V is cut back by 7 bases and J by 0 bases, with 13 bases in the junction unmatched. The CDR3 runs 18 amino acids, cysteine and phenylalanine included. Solely the CDR3 DNA is kept, with 54 bases framed from the first base. For CDR1 and CDR2, the germline V gene (reference sequence) lists LNHDA and SQIVND. The sample is drawn from a study of graft-versus-host responses after intestinal transplantation (dated by TCRdb to the early 2020s). Regarding the research as a whole: Multivisceral, liver-intestinal, or isolated intestinal transplants were received by the recipients. To identify alloreactive clones, pre-transplant mixed lymphocyte reaction products were sequenced and then compared with unstimulated pre-transplant donor and recipient T cells. Instead of going to the commercial service, samples from a few later patients were sequenced in-house on an Illumina MiSeq and processed with MiXCR. The cohort enrolled about two dozen intestinal transplant recipients, one of whom was a retransplant, and a few patients without pretransplant specimens were excluded. Graft-versus-host and host-versus-graft alloreactive T cell clones were tracked in the graft, circulation and bone marrow after intestinal transplantation using bulk TCR-beta CDR3 sequencing. Anti-thymocyte globulin induction was given to all recipients, followed by maintenance tacrolimus and steroids for 3 to 4 years. A peak of at least 4% donor T cells among recipient peripheral blood mononuclear cells was the definition used for donor T cell macrochimerism. Summary of the overall study and its limitations: The relatively low number and heterogeneity of intestinal transplant patients limited the conclusions. Early after transplant, declines in HvG clones were associated with peak levels of circulating GvH clones. In patients with donor T cell macrochimerism, the allografts had high GvH to HvG T cell clonal ratios. GvH clones turned up in recipient bone marrow, with some appearing earlier in ileal mucosa or blood, a pattern consistent with an intestinal mucosal origin.

Receptor libraries were prepared by the immunoSEQ multiplex PCR assay. For most patients, genomic DNA was isolated with the Qiagen DNeasy Blood and Tissue Kit and sent frozen to Adaptive Biotechnologies for TCR sequencing. Adaptive Biotechnologies carried out high-throughput TCR-beta CDR3 sequencing of genomic DNA for most patients. The original pipeline was this. TCR sequencing data for approximately 17 patients were retrieved from Adaptive's ImmunoSEQ software; a few other patients were processed with MiXCR and VDJtools. To correct CD4 versus CD8 sorting errors, sequences present in both subsets at a frequency ratio below 5:1 were removed. CDR3 nucleotide sequences shared between donor and recipient were removed because the origin of such sequences could not be assigned. At least 2-fold expansion over unstimulated cells and a minimum CFSE-low frequency of 0.002% (template counts) or 0.001% (read counts) were required for clones to be classified as alloreactive. Clones were considered mappable if detected in sequenced pre-transplant spleen, lymph node, or MLR CFSE-low populations of the donor or recipient. The cumulative frequency of alloreactive clones was calculated as a percentage of all sequences, weighted by copy number. The source is immuneACCESS, and TCRdb retained only in-frame sequences with V and J called. Part of the clones is not carried over; for the studies checked, unresolved V genes explain less than half of this, and the remainder is unexplained. From that table come the V and J calls and clone size; the DNA was used to work out D and trimming. This sample is represented by around 100,000 clones; approximately 93% of them were singletons. The ten largest account for around 1% of the sample.

Reading the label with the study, this specimen's time point is: cells obtained before transplantation from donor or recipient. CD3+CD4+ and CD3+CD8+ populations were FACS-sorted from unstimulated pre-transplant donor and recipient cells taken from spleen or lymph nodes. Sequenced material: unstimulated CD8+ T cells sorted from spleen or lymph node cells, taken before transplant. The origin of this receptor is a human donor who was the organ donor for an intestinal transplant. Recombination linked TRBV19 to TRBJ2-1, with TRBD2 matching 9 junction bases. The CDR3 protein: CASTYGASGKSSYNEQFF. The DNA sequence follows: TGTGCCAGTACCTACGGTGCTAGCGGGAAGAGCTCCTACAATGAGCAGTTCTTC.